The source of this T cell receptor (beta chain) is a study of blood T cells in healthy people across ages (dated by TCRdb to 2013 to 2016). Regarding the research as a whole: In model experiments, template switching captured roughly one uniquely barcoded TCR beta cDNA molecule for every two T cells. The donors were split into four age groups: young (average about 16 years), middle-aged (39), aged (more than 60) and long-lived (over 80). Two additional independent replicas of 1 million unique cDNA reads from the same blood draw were analyzed for two donors (one aged 18 to 30 and one aged 80 or older). Donors of different ages were randomly distributed across sequencing lanes to avoid experimental bias. The study measured age-related changes in TCR beta repertoire diversity using deep sequencing normalized with unique cDNA molecular identifiers.

From cysteine to phenylalanine, the CDR3 is 16 amino acids long. The sequence is cut down to CDR3 DNA, 48 bases in frame from base 1. Trimming takes 4 bases off V and 5 bases off J; junction bases not matched to a gene: 10. The full study reports these points: Because profiling used bulk unsorted PBMCs, naive and antigen-experienced compartments could not be compared conclusively. Compared with the aged group, the long-lived group had more naive CD4+ T cells, fewer expanded clones and increased TCR diversity, suggesting age selection. A strong correlation was found between observed TCR beta diversity and the percentage of naive T cells measured by flow cytometry. Estimates of total diversity based on one million sequenced T cells were considered lower bounds and underestimates. The CMV infection status of donors was not known, potentially confounding age-related changes in expanded clonotypes. As age increased, observed TCR beta diversity per million T cells dropped in a roughly linear way, and a significant reduction was already evident by age 40.

The method behind the library was 5' RACE. The instrument was an Illumina HiSeq 2500. The second PCR ran for about 7 to 11 cycles and used a J-beta primer mix along with a sample-barcoded 5' primer. Each TCR beta cDNA molecule received a unique molecular identifier from a template-switch 5' adaptor carrying 12 random nucleotides. Each sample yielded at least 2.5 million CDR3-containing paired-end reads. First-strand cDNA was synthesized from all RNA with the Mint cDNA synthesis kit, primed by a TRBC-specific oligonucleotide. Following uracil-DNA glycosylase treatment, all cDNA underwent a first 18-cycle PCR with the universal primers M1SS and BC2_uni_R. As for the original processing: Each sample was normalized by randomly selecting 1 million high-quality reads, each carrying a distinct molecular identifier. Reads sharing molecular identifiers were discarded rather than binned into consensus sequences. MiTCR, with a Q25 quality threshold and the strictest error-elimination algorithm, was used for CDR3 identification, clonotype clustering and error correction. A nonparametric unseen species model using Euler transformation provided a lower-bound estimate of total TCR beta diversity. TCRdb reran the public reads through fastp at Q25 and MiXCR, keeping productive beta chains. Rows are combined by CDR3 protein, so each entry shows the most common genes and DNA. TCRdb, rather than the study authors, made the V and J calls. Here the sample has about 2 million distinct CDR3 sequences; about 50% occur a single time. More than 2% of the sample belongs to the ten largest clones.

With respect to this clonotype: Its antigen is still unknown. No per-base quality is available; no much larger clone lies one base away.

The donors were a few dozen Caucasian individuals from Russia, aged roughly 6 to 100 years, who were systemically healthy. Each donor gave roughly 9 milliliters of peripheral blood, drawn into EDTA-treated Vacutainer tubes. Ficoll-Paque density-gradient centrifugation was used to isolate PBMCs, with at least 7 million per sample. Trizol reagent was used to extract total RNA from the PBMCs, yielding at least 6 micrograms per sample. For every donor, an aliquot of PBMCs went through flow cytometry to measure the percentages of naive CD45RAhigh/CD27high T cells. Sequenced: blood. This TCR was sampled from a woman between 40 and 50 years old in good health. Recombination connected TRBV12-3 or TRBV12-4 to TRBJ2-5; 10 junctional bases match TRBD1. The nucleotide sequence is TGTGCCAGCAGTTCCGTCGGCGGGACAGGGGACGAGACCCAGTACTTC. Its product reads: CASSSVGGTGDETQYF.